One sample yielded the 32 T cell receptor beta chains listed below, sequenced in a study of tissue T cells after allogeneic stem cell transplantation. The protocol was immunoSEQ multiplex PCR, while the TCRdb copy is restricted to in-frame clones and leaves out a portion. Of about 26,000 clones detected, under 95% appear once; the ten largest clones hold roughly 2%. Sequencing used blood, obtained before transplantation. The receptor set was obtained from a male donor aged 60 or over who later had graft-versus-host disease after an allogeneic stem cell transplant.

The V call is TRBV20-1, the J call TRBJ1-5, with D tentatively TRBD1 (5 bases). CDR1 is DFQATT and CDR2 is SNEGSKA in the germline V gene (reference sequence). The CDR3 is made up of 15 amino acids. The ends were cut back, 3 bases at V and 5 bases at J, with 17 bases in the middle. CDR3 region: CSASSGTEDYQPQHF. CDR3 DNA: TGCAGTGCTAGTTCCGGGACTGAAGATTATCAGCCCCAGCATTTT.

J is TRBJ2-2 and V is TRBV2; TRBD2 matches at 8 bases. CDR3 size: 18 residues. Germline V lookup: CDR1 SNHLY, CDR2 FYNNEI. V lost 0 bases to trimming and J lost 4 bases; unmatched junction nucleotides: 10. The CDR3 loop is CASSEAPRVSGVTGELFF. The CDR3 DNA follows: TGTGCCAGCAGTGAAGCGCCCCGGGTTAGCGGGGTCACCGGGGAGCTGTTTTTT.

The chain recombines TRBV19 with TRBJ1-5; 8 bases agree with TRBD1. V gave up 7 bases and J gave up 0 bases; unmatched junction bases: 14. The CDR3 totals 18 residues. Germline values: CDR1 LNHDA, CDR2 SQIVND (reference sequence). CDR3 coding DNA: TGTGCCAGTACCAGCTCCGGGACAGGTCGTAATAGCAATCAGCCCCAGCATTTT. It codes for CASTSSGTGRNSNQPQHF.

The DNA of the CDR3 is TGTGCCAGCAGCGTAGCGTGGGGTGGCTCTGGAAACACCATATATTTT. Its protein is CASSVAWGGSGNTIYF. The rearrangement links TRBV9 to TRBJ1-3; D call uncertain. Germline CDR1 reads SGDLS; CDR2 reads YYNGEE. The ends were cut back, 0 bases at V and 0 bases at J, with 10 bases in the middle. The CDR3 has 16 amino acids.

The chain recombines TRBV19 with TRBJ2-2, with D uncertain. CDR1 is LNHDA and CDR2 is SQIVND in the germline V gene (reference sequence). This CDR3 spans 14 amino acids. V was cut by 5 bases and J by 1 base, with 8 bases left in between. CDR3 region: CASSATENTGELFF. CDR3 nucleotides: TGTGCCAGTAGTGCAACAGAGAACACCGGGGAGCTGTTTTTT.

The genes are TRBV4-1 and TRBJ2-7; the D gene is possibly TRBD2 (5 bases). Looked up from germline, CDR1 is MGHRA and CDR2 is YSYEKL. The CDR3 length is 16 residues. V lost 1 base and J 1 base, leaving 14 bases between the germline ends. CDR3 in DNA: TGCGCCAGCAGCCAAGGGTCGGGAAGGGTTTCCTACGAGCAGTACTTC. It specifies CASSQGSGRVSYEQYF.

In its sample, this clone was seen a few times. The chain has TRBV10-2 and TRBJ1-2; D is unresolved. The CDR3 contains 11 residues. V lost 2 bases and J 13 bases, leaving 11 bases between the germline ends. Germline V gives CDR1 WSHSY, CDR2 SAAADI. In DNA form, the CDR3 reads TGCGCCAGCAGTGAGGACTGGTCTTCCACCTTC. Protein product: CASSEDWSSTF.

This clone came up once. The rearrangement joins TRBV7-2 to TRBJ1-1; D is ambiguous. Germline V gene sequence: CDR1 SGHTA, CDR2 FQGNSA. V lost 2 bases and J 2 bases, leaving 6 bases between the germline ends. CDR3 length: 13 residues. The CDR3 coding sequence is TGTGCCAGCAGCTTACCTCAAAACACTGAAGCTTTCTTT. Protein product: CASSLPQNTEAFF.

The rearrangement links TRBV7-8 to TRBJ2-1; TRBD2 matches at 14 bases. The CDR3 loop spans 20 amino acids. The germline CDR1 and CDR2 sequences are SGHVS and FQNEAQ. Trimming removed 2 bases from V and 4 bases from J; junction bases left unmatched: 13. The CDR3 protein is CASSLYSGTSGRLGYNEQFF. The CDR3 DNA reads TGTGCCAGCAGCTTATATTCCGGGACTAGCGGGAGATTGGGGTACAATGAGCAGTTCTTC. The complete variable domain, with remaining parts taken from reference TRBV7-8 and TRBJ2-1, reads GAGVSQSPRYKVAKRGQDVALRCDPISGHVSLFWYQQALGQGPEFLTYFQNEAQLDKSGLPSDRFFAERPEGSVSTLKIQRTQQEDSAVYLCASSLYSGTSGRLGYNEQFFGPGTRLTVL.

The chain recombines TRBV11-2 with TRBJ2-1, with 9 bases lining up with TRBD2. Germline lookup yields CDR1 SGHAT and CDR2 FQNNGV. The length of the CDR3 is 13 residues. The V gene end was trimmed by 4 bases and the J gene end by 9 bases; junction bases not matched to a gene: 4. The CDR3 region is CASSYRLAVEQFF. The CDR3 DNA reads TGTGCCAGCAGCTACCGACTAGCGGTTGAGCAGTTCTTC. Together with reference TRBV11-2 and TRBJ2-1, the CDR3 gives the full variable domain: EAGVAQSPRYKIIEKRQSVAFWCNPISGHATLYWYQQILGQGPKLLIQFQNNGVVDDSQLPKDRFSAERLKGVDSTLKIQPAKLEDSAVYLCASSYRLAVEQFFGPGTRLTVL.

J is TRBJ2-7 and V is TRBV7-2, with 7 positions matching TRBD2. V shed 1 base and J 1 base; nucleotides not matched to a gene: 16. The CDR3 contains 19 residues. Per the germline V gene, CDR1 is SGHTA and CDR2 is FQGNSA. The CDR3 loop reads CASSLEEARWTRVSYEQYF. The CDR3 coding sequence is TGTGCCAGCAGCTTAGAAGAGGCCCGCTGGACTAGGGTGTCCTACGAGCAGTACTTC.

The chain joins TRBV19 to TRBJ2-6, with D hard to call. Germline V gene data show CDR1 as LNHDA and CDR2 as SQIVND (reference sequence). Trimming took off 7 bases at V and 2 bases at J, with 18 bases between the two ends. The CDR3 extends over 17 amino acids. The CDR3 DNA reads as TGTGCCAGTACCCCCCGACTTGGGGTCCCTGGGGCCAACGTCCTGACTTTC. Its translation: CASTPRLGVPGANVLTF.

The chain is built from TRBV27 and TRBJ1-4; D unclear. V lost 3 bases and J lost 3, with 14 bases in between. CDR1 is MNHEY and CDR2 is SMNVEV in the germline V gene (reference sequence). The CDR3 has 16 residues. CDR3 protein: CASSFMYPGPNEKLFF. CDR3 DNA: TGTGCCAGCAGTTTCATGTATCCCGGACCTAATGAAAAACTGTTTTTT.

CDR3 amino acids: CASSQTVTGSQTGNTIYF. The CDR3, as DNA: TGTGCCAGCAGCCAGACAGTAACAGGGTCCCAAACTGGAAACACCATATATTTT. J is TRBJ1-3 and V is TRBV4-2; possible D gene TRBD1, 6 bases. The V end was cut by 3 bases, the J end by 2 bases, with 20 bases between. Per the germline V gene, CDR1 is LGHNA and CDR2 is YNFKEQ. The CDR3 contains 18 residues.

The chain couples TRBV19 to TRBJ1-1; unclear D gene. V was clipped by 6 bases and J by 3 bases, with 8 bases between them. The CDR3 is 12 residues long. From germline, CDR1 is LNHDA and CDR2 SQIVND (reference sequence). The CDR3 here is CASSHPDTEAFF. CDR3 sequence (DNA): TGTGCCAGTAGCCACCCGGACACTGAAGCTTTCTTT. Supplemented by reference TRBV19 and TRBJ1-1, the full variable domain reads DGGITQSPKYLFRKEGQNVTLSCEQNLNHDAMYWYRQDPGQGLRLIYYSQIVNDFQKGDIAEGYSVSREKKESFPLTVTSAQKNPTAFYLCASSHPDTEAFFGQGTRLTVV.

This clone appeared a single time. CDR3 region: CSVSLDRTGNTIYF. The CDR3 nucleotides read TGCAGCGTTTCCCTAGACAGGACTGGAAACACCATATATTTT. V usage is TRBV29-1 and J usage is TRBJ1-3; D perhaps matches TRBD1 (6 bases). The length of the CDR3 is 14 residues. V shed 5 bases and J shed 2 bases, with 13 bases lying between them. Germline CDR1 is SQVTM and CDR2 is ANQGSEA.

The rearrangement joins TRBV6-2 or TRBV6-3 to TRBJ2-7; 10 bases agree with TRBD2. J gave up 2 bases and V 2 bases, and 18 bases lay outside the gene matches. CDR3 length: 20 residues. CDR1 and CDR2 (germline): MNHEY, SVGEGT. CDR3: CASSYKILAGAPGTTYEQYF. In nucleotides, the CDR3 is TGTGCCAGCAGTTACAAGATTCTAGCGGGGGCCCCCGGTACAACCTACGAGCAGTACTTC.

The rearrangement uses TRBV12-5 and TRBJ2-2; D perhaps matches TRBD1 (5 bases). V gave up 0 bases and J gave up 4 bases, with 12 bases separating them. This CDR3 has 16 residues. Germline V gene sequence: CDR1 LGHNT, CDR2 FRNRAP. CDR3 sequence (DNA): TGTGCTAGTGGTTTGGTACTTGGGGCTGGCACCGGGGAGCTGTTTTTT. Translation: CASGLVLGAGTGELFF. Combining the CDR3 with reference TRBV12-5 and TRBJ2-2 gives the whole variable domain DARVTQTPRHKVTEMGQEVTMRCQPILGHNTVFWYRQTMMQGLELLAYFRNRAPLDDSGMPKDRFSAEMPDATLATLKIQPSEPRDSAVYFCASGLVLGAGTGELFFGEGSRLTVL.

This CDR3 reads CASSRGPGRGESGNTIYF. For the CDR3, the DNA is TGTGCCAGCAGCCGAGGTCCGGGGCGCGGAGAATCTGGAAACACCATATATTTT. The genes are TRBV27 and TRBJ1-3, with D possibly TRBD1 on 5 matching bases. The CDR3 has 18 residues. V was trimmed by 6 bases and J by 1 base, leaving 22 bases between them. Germline V lookup: CDR1 MNHEY, CDR2 SMNVEV (reference sequence).

This chain links TRBV18 with TRBJ2-1; weak D call: TRBD2 (6 bases). V dropped 1 base and J dropped 7 bases, with 14 bases sitting between them. Germline loops: CDR1 KGHSH, CDR2 LQKENI. The CDR3 runs 15 residues. The CDR3 DNA is TGTGCCAGCTCACCACTAGACGCGGCGGGGAATGAGCAGTTCTTC. Its translation is CASSPLDAAGNEQFF.

This clone was detected once. This rearrangement joins TRBV14 to TRBJ2-7, with TRBD2 as a possible D gene (5 bases). V was trimmed by 4 bases and J by 4 bases, leaving 11 bases between them. The germline V gene has CDR1 SGHDN and CDR2 FVKESK. The CDR3 consists of 13 residues. The CDR3 region is CASSLIDYYEQYF. The CDR3 nucleotides are TGTGCCAGCAGCCTAATTGACTATTACGAGCAGTACTTC.

The gene calls are TRBV11-2 and TRBJ1-2; 8 bases map to TRBD1. The CDR3 spans 15 residues. The germline V gene encodes CDR1 SGHAT and CDR2 FQNNGV. Trimming removed 0 bases from V and 3 bases from J; junction bases left unmatched: 3. As DNA, the CDR3 is TGTGCCAGCAGCTTAGAGCTACAGGGGGACTATGGCTACACCTTC. It codes for CASSLELQGDYGYTF. Using reference TRBV11-2 and TRBJ1-2 for the parts outside the CDR3, the full variable domain is EAGVAQSPRYKIIEKRQSVAFWCNPISGHATLYWYQQILGQGPKLLIQFQNNGVVDDSQLPKDRFSAERLKGVDSTLKIQPAKLEDSAVYLCASSLELQGDYGYTFGSGTRLTVV.

J is TRBJ1-5 and V is TRBV4-1; no clear D. CDR1 is MGHRA and CDR2 is YSYEKL in the germline V gene. V was shortened by 0 bases and J by 3 bases, with 6 bases between the two germline ends. The CDR3 is 14 amino acids. CDR3 in DNA: TGCGCCAGCAGCCAAGAGCGTCTCAATCAGCCCCAGCATTTT. Translation: CASSQERLNQPQHF.

The chain joins TRBV7-3 to TRBJ1-1; D is perhaps TRBD1 (5 bases). Germline loops: CDR1 SGHTA, CDR2 FQGTGA. Trimming stripped 5 bases from V and 0 bases from J, with 7 bases between. This CDR3 has 13 amino acids. CDR3 sequence (DNA): TGTGCCAGCAGCCCAGGGTTGAACACTGAAGCTTTCTTT. Translated: CASSPGLNTEAFF.

CDR3 sequence: CASSFGIGVPSYEQYF. CDR3 sequence (DNA): TGCGCCAGCAGCTTTGGAATAGGGGTTCCCTCCTACGAGCAGTACTTC. The gene calls are TRBV5-1 and TRBJ2-7, with D possibly being TRBD1 (5 bases). V was pared by 2 bases and J by 0 bases, with 15 bases between. The germline gives CDR1 SGHRS, CDR2 YFSETQ. The CDR3 has 16 residues. Looking up the rest from reference TRBV5-1 and TRBJ2-7 gives the full variable domain: KAGVTQTPRYLIKTRGQQVTLSCSPISGHRSVSWYQQTPGQGLQFLFEYFSETQRNKGNFPGRFSGRQFSNSRSEMNVSTLELGDSALYLCASSFGIGVPSYEQYFGPGTRLTVT.

The V gene is TRBV9, the J gene TRBJ2-7, with TRBD2 matching over 10 bases. Germline values: CDR1 SGDLS, CDR2 YYNGEE. This CDR3 has 15 amino acids. V was pared by 0 bases and J by 3 bases, with 3 bases of the junction left unmatched. The CDR3, as DNA: TGTGCCAGCAGCGTAGGGGCTAGCGGGAGCTACGAGCAGTACTTC. It codes for CASSVGASGSYEQYF.

The rearrangement joins TRBV12-3 or TRBV12-4 to TRBJ2-7; 8 positions match TRBD2. This CDR3 is built from 13 residues. V dropped 7 bases and J dropped 6; count of bases not matched to a gene: 8. Here the CDR3 reads CASTGLVIGEQYF. CDR3 in DNA: TGTGCCAGCACGGGACTAGTGATCGGCGAGCAGTACTTC.

This clone was picked up one time. This sequence joins TRBV20-1 and TRBJ2-7, with TRBD1 as a possible D gene (6 bases). CDR1 and CDR2 from the germline V gene are DFQATT and SNEGSKA (reference sequence). The length of the CDR3 is 11 residues. The V end was cut by 6 bases, the J end by 6 bases, with 12 bases between. The CDR3 here is CSALDRREQYF. The CDR3 DNA follows: TGCAGTGCCCTCGACAGGCGCGAGCAGTACTTC.

This chain uses TRBV28 with TRBJ1-1; the D is unclear. Germline CDR1 reads MDHEN; CDR2 reads SYDVKM. Trimming pared 7 bases from V and 0 bases from J, leaving 12 bases between. The CDR3 covers 14 residues. The CDR3 nucleotides are TGTGCCAGCACTCTATCGGGCATGAACACTGAAGCTTTCTTT. Its protein is CASTLSGMNTEAFF.

The chain carries TRBV3-1 (or the pseudogene TRBV3-2) and TRBJ1-3; D is perhaps TRBD1 (6 bases). CDR1 and CDR2 from the germline V gene are LGHDT and YNNKEL (reference sequence). V was cut by 1 base and J by 3 bases, with 10 bases left in between. This CDR3 region has 15 residues. The CDR3 DNA follows: TGTGCCAGCAGCCAAGGGGGGGCCCTTGGAAACACCATATATTTT. Protein sequence: CASSQGGALGNTIYF.

The rearrangement joins TRBV30 to TRBJ2-1; TRBD2 matches 14 bases. Germline trimming cut 2 bases from V and 0 bases from J; bases unmatched to any gene: 9. Germline V gene sequence: CDR1 GTSNPN, CDR2 SVGIG (reference sequence). This CDR3 region has 19 residues. Here the CDR3 DNA reads TGTGCCTGGAGTCCGATGACTAGCGGGAGGGCCCGCTCCTACAATGAGCAGTTCTTC. Its protein product is CAWSPMTSGRARSYNEQFF. The variable domain in full, with the rest retrieved from reference TRBV30 and TRBJ2-1, is SQTIHQWPATLVQPVGSPLSLECTVEGTSNPNLYWYRQAAGRGLQLLFYSVGIGQISSEVPQNLSASRPQDRQFILSSKKLLLSDSGFYLCAWSPMTSGRARSYNEQFFGPGTRLTVL.

The chain couples TRBV4-1 to TRBJ2-1; TRBD2 matches 9 bases. Per the germline V gene, CDR1 is MGHRA and CDR2 is YSYEKL. With 4 bases clipped from V and 6 bases from J, the junction kept 13 bases outside the gene matches. This CDR3 spans 17 amino acids. CDR3 residues: CASSPRTGTSLGNEQFF. DNA of the CDR3: TGCGCCAGCAGCCCTAGAACCGGGACTAGCTTGGGCAATGAGCAGTTCTTC.